The 31 T cell receptor beta chains below were found in one sample sequenced in a study of vaccination effects on CD4 cells after COVID-19. Within the ViraFEST assay, antigen-specific CD4+ T cells underwent expansion with viral peptide pools prior to sequencing. Following 10 days of culture, CD4+ T cells were isolated. Neither prior SARS-CoV-2 infection nor positive nucleocapsid antibodies were present in the vaccine recipients. TCRdb's copy holds only in-frame clones and misses some; the assay was immunoSEQ multiplex PCR. The table records some 77,000 clones, under 75% of them present only once. Antigen specificity for these receptors is unknown. Sample: CD4+ T cells from PBMCs cultured with HCoV-OC43 spike peptides, taken before COVID-19 vaccination. Subset here: HCoV-OC43 spike overlapping peptide pool stimulation. The receptors here all came from a human donor who received a COVID-19 vaccine.

In this sample, this clone turned up a few times. The V and J genes are TRBV6-6 and TRBJ2-5; no reliable D call. Looked up from germline, CDR1 is MNHNY and CDR2 is SVGAGI (reference sequence). The CDR3 is made up of 13 amino acids. V was pared by 7 bases and J by 0 bases, with 9 bases between. The CDR3 DNA reads TGTGCCAGCATTCCCCTAGACCAAGAGACCCAGTACTTC. This codes for CASIPLDQETQYF.

This clone was picked up a small number of times. This chain connects TRBV5-1 to TRBJ2-2; 10 bases fit TRBD1. Trimming removed 5 bases from V and 6 bases from J; junction bases left unmatched: 7. Germline assignment: CDR1 SGHRS and CDR2 YFSETQ. This CDR3 comprises 15 residues. DNA for the CDR3: TGCGCCAGCAGGCGGGACAGGGGAAGCCCCGGGGAGCTGTTTTTT. It encodes CASRRDRGSPGELFF.

V is TRBV18 and J is TRBJ2-3; D ambiguous. CDR3 length: 11 amino acids. Trimming pared 3 bases from V and 2 bases from J, leaving 0 bases between. Germline-derived CDR1 and CDR2 are KGHSH and LQKENI. CDR3: CASSPTDTQYF. DNA of the CDR3: TGTGCCAGCTCACCCACAGATACGCAGTATTTT.

The J gene is TRBJ1-5, the V gene TRBV18; D might be TRBD1 (5 bases). Germline CDR1 KGHSH, CDR2 LQKENI. Trimming removed 2 bases from V and 16 bases from J, with 18 bases in between. CDR3 length: 13 amino acids. CDR3 in amino acids: CASSPTGHTFEHF. As DNA, the CDR3 is TGTGCCAGCTCACCAACAGGACATACCTTCGAACATTTT.

This clone was counted a few times. The rearrangement joins TRBV19 to TRBJ1-6; no clear D. The CDR3 sequence is 15 residues long. V lost 4 bases and J lost 7, with 14 bases in between. CDR1 is LNHDA and CDR2 is SQIVND in the germline V gene (reference sequence). CDR3 bases: TGTGCCAGTAGTACAGGACCGCACTCCAATTCACCCCTCCACTTT. Translating it yields CASSTGPHSNSPLHF. Combining the CDR3 with reference TRBV19 and TRBJ1-6 gives the whole variable domain DGGITQSPKYLFRKEGQNVTLSCEQNLNHDAMYWYRQDPGQGLRLIYYSQIVNDFQKGDIAEGYSVSREKKESFPLTVTSAQKNPTAFYLCASSTGPHSNSPLHFGNGTRLTVT.

This clone was detected only a few times. The chain recombines TRBV14 with TRBJ1-5, with 10 bases aligning to TRBD1. Losses at the gene ends were 7 bases for V and 1 base for J; bases not matched to a gene: 4. The CDR3 is made up of 15 amino acids. The germline V gene has CDR1 SGHDN and CDR2 FVKESK. The CDR3 DNA follows: TGTGCCAGCAAGAGGGACAGGGGAAGCAATCAGCCCCAGCATTTT. Translation: CASKRDRGSNQPQHF.

This clone appeared a few times. This sequence joins TRBV2 and TRBJ1-1; TRBD1 is a possible D gene (6 bases). V shed 6 bases and J shed 5 bases, with 10 bases lying between them. The CDR3 covers 12 residues. From germline, CDR1 is SNHLY and CDR2 FYNNEI. For the CDR3, the DNA is TGTGCCAGCAGCGGACAGCTAACTGAAGCTTTCTTT. It translates to CASSGQLTEAFF.

This chain connects TRBV18 to TRBJ1-1; D might be TRBD1 (5 bases). The germline V and J ends were trimmed by 3 bases and 5 bases, with 16 bases remaining between them. Germline values: CDR1 KGHSH, CDR2 LQKENI. The CDR3 contains 15 residues. In nucleotides, the CDR3 is TGTGCCAGCTCACCGCTTCAGGGAGTGAGGACTGAAGCTTTCTTT. It encodes CASSPLQGVRTEAFF.

The chain links TRBV15 to TRBJ1-5; no clear D gene. The CDR3 has 12 residues. Germline lookup yields CDR1 LNHNV and CDR2 YYDKDF (reference sequence). The V end was cut by 6 bases, the J end by 0 bases, with 3 bases between. CDR3 nucleotides: TGTGCCACCAGTGGTAGCAATCAGCCCCAGCATTTT. Its protein is CATSGSNQPQHF.

The chain is built from TRBV19 and TRBJ1-6; D perhaps matches TRBD1 (5 bases). Trimming removed 4 bases from V and 6 bases from J, with 10 bases in between. There are 14 residues in the CDR3. Looked up from germline, CDR1 is LNHDA and CDR2 is SQIVND (reference sequence). The DNA of the CDR3 is TGTGCCAGTAGTACAGGGTTCGGTAATTCACCCCTCCACTTT. This encodes CASSTGFGNSPLHF.

The rearrangement uses TRBV18 and TRBJ1-5; D gene unclear. Trimming removed 1 base from V and 1 base from J, with 11 bases in between. CDR1 and CDR2 (germline): KGHSH, LQKENI. This CDR3 is built from 16 residues. DNA for the CDR3: TGTGCCAGCTCACCACGGGCACCGGGGAGCAATCAGCCCCAGCATTTT. It encodes CASSPRAPGSNQPQHF.

V and J are TRBV27 and TRBJ2-5; D is tentatively TRBD1 or TRBD2 (5 bases each). The CDR3 loop spans 13 amino acids. V lost 5 bases, J lost 7 bases, and 14 bases lay in between. Germline CDR1 and CDR2: MNHEY and SMNVEV (reference sequence). The CDR3 DNA sequence: TGTGCCAGCAGTACGGGACCGCGACGGACCCAGTACTTC. This translates into CASSTGPRRTQYF.

The gene calls are TRBV6-2 or TRBV6-3 and TRBJ2-2; unclear D gene. Germline CDR1 reads MNHEY; CDR2 reads SVGEGT. V was pared by 0 bases and J by 6 bases, with 11 bases between. The CDR3 is 15 amino acids. This chain's CDR3 is CASSYSGSWAGELFF. The CDR3 DNA reads as TGTGCCAGCAGTTACTCGGGCAGTTGGGCCGGGGAGCTGTTTTTT.

The chain joins TRBV19 to TRBJ2-5; 7 bases match TRBD1. The CDR3 is 14 amino acids. Germline V gene data show CDR1 as LNHDA and CDR2 as SQIVND (reference sequence). The V segment lost 9 bases and the J segment 3 bases; nucleotides outside the gene matches: 10. The CDR3 protein is CASRSPGQKETQYF. The CDR3 DNA is TGTGCCAGCAGATCGCCGGGACAGAAAGAGACCCAGTACTTC. Drawing the rest from reference TRBV19 and TRBJ2-5, the complete variable domain is DGGITQSPKYLFRKEGQNVTLSCEQNLNHDAMYWYRQDPGQGLRLIYYSQIVNDFQKGDIAEGYSVSREKKESFPLTVTSAQKNPTAFYLCASRSPGQKETQYFGPGTRLLVL.

This clone has only one observation. The rearrangement joins TRBV4-1 to TRBJ2-5; maybe TRBD1 (5 bases). The germline gives CDR1 MGHRA, CDR2 YSYEKL. The length of the CDR3 is 13 residues. V lost 3 bases to trimming and J lost 2 bases, with 7 bases between them. CDR3 DNA sequence: TGCGCCAGCAGCCACGCAGGGCAAGAGACCCAGTACTTC. This encodes CASSHAGQETQYF.

The chain is built from TRBV6-5 and TRBJ2-7, with D unclear. The CDR3 covers 14 residues. V dropped 4 bases and J dropped 3 bases, with 13 bases sitting between them. Germline loops: CDR1 MNHEY, CDR2 SVGAGI. This CDR3 reads CASSSSGTSYEQYV. CDR3 nucleotides: TGTGCCAGCAGTTCCTCAGGTACCAGCTACGAGCAGTACGTC.

CDR3 bases: TGTGCCAGCAGTGACTCTAGGACAGTGCGCTCTGGAAACACCATATATTTT. Encoded protein: CASSDSRTVRSGNTIYF. The rearrangement links TRBV6-4 to TRBJ1-3; D may be TRBD1 (6 bases). Looked up from germline, CDR1 is MRHNA and CDR2 is SNTAGT. Deletions cut 0 bases from V and 0 bases from J, with 12 bases between. The CDR3 spans 17 residues.

The rearrangement joins TRBV5-1 to TRBJ1-2, with D possibly being TRBD1 (6 bases). CDR3 length equals 19 residues. The V end lost 3 bases, the J end lost 3 bases, and 27 bases lay between the germline ends. Germline-derived CDR1 and CDR2 are SGHRS and YFSETQ. The chain's CDR3 is CASSSEGGAKFKEDYGYTF. CDR3 sequence (DNA): TGCGCCAGCAGCTCGGAGGGGGGAGCGAAATTTAAGGAGGACTATGGCTACACCTTC.

This clone was picked up one time. V and J are TRBV4-2 and TRBJ2-4; D is undetermined. CDR3 size: 15 residues. Germline values: CDR1 LGHNA, CDR2 YNFKEQ. Trimming removed 0 bases from V and 1 base from J, with 7 bases in between. The CDR3 here is CASSQEAGAKNIQYF. In nucleotides, the CDR3 is TGTGCCAGCAGCCAAGAGGCCGGGGCCAAAAACATTCAGTACTTC.

The chain employs TRBV18 and TRBJ2-5; 9 positions agree with TRBD1. Losses at the gene ends were 8 bases for V and 2 bases for J; bases not matched to a gene: 6. Germline V gene sequence: CDR1 KGHSH, CDR2 LQKENI. The CDR3 consists of 14 residues. CDR3 coding DNA: TGTGCCAGCACGGGACAGGGATCGCAAGAGACCCAGTACTTC. It yields the protein CASTGQGSQETQYF.

The gene calls are TRBV10-1 and TRBJ2-1; TRBD2 might be the D (5 bases). CDR1 WNHNN and CDR2 SYGVQD come from the germline V gene (reference sequence). The CDR3 length is 15 residues. The V and J ends lost 8 bases and 1 base respectively, with 15 bases between them. The CDR3 DNA reads as TGCGCCAGCGGTAGCGCTTATGGATCCTACAATGAGCAGTTCTTC. Protein product: CASGSAYGSYNEQFF.

V and J are TRBV6-5 and TRBJ1-3, with 11 bases matching TRBD1. V lost 0 bases and J lost 4; bases outside the gene matches: 2. The CDR3 length is 16 residues. CDR1 and CDR2 (germline): MNHEY, SVGAGI. DNA for the CDR3: TGTGCCAGCAGTTACTCTGGACAGGGGGCAGGAAACACCATATATTTT. Residues: CASSYSGQGAGNTIYF.

This clone turned up a few times. The chain has TRBV7-2 and TRBJ1-5; 7 nucleotides match TRBD1. Germline-derived CDR1 and CDR2 are SGHTA and FQGNSA. CDR3 length: 16 amino acids. Trimming removed 5 bases from V and 1 base from J; junction bases left unmatched: 8. CDR3 nucleotide sequence: TGTGCCAGCAGCACTGACGCGACAGGGAGCAATCAGCCCCAGCATTTT. This translates into CASSTDATGSNQPQHF. The full variable domain, completed using reference TRBV7-2 and TRBJ1-5, is GAGVSQSPSNKVTEKGKDVELRCDPISGHTALYWYRQSLGQGLEFLIYFQGNSAPDKSGLPSDRFSAERTGGSVSTLTIQRTQQEDSAVYLCASSTDATGSNQPQHFGDGTRLSIL.

This clone has only a few counts. The J gene is TRBJ2-3, the V gene TRBV2; a possible D gene is TRBD1 (6 bases). Per the germline V gene, CDR1 is SNHLY and CDR2 is FYNNEI. CDR3 length equals 16 residues. With 6 bases removed from V and 3 bases from J, the gap between germline ends came to 19 bases. The chain's CDR3 is CASSVGGPIGTDTQYF. DNA for the CDR3: TGTGCCAGCAGCGTAGGGGGACCGATTGGTACAGATACGCAGTATTTT.

This chain connects TRBV6-1 to TRBJ1-2; TRBD1 matches at 10 bases. The CDR3 runs 14 residues. The J segment lost 5 bases and the V segment lost 6 bases, leaving 6 bases of the junction unmatched. Germline assignment: CDR1 MNHNS and CDR2 SASEGT. CDR3 nucleotide sequence: TGTGCCAGCAGCACCCGACAGGGGGCATATGGCTACACCTTC. It is translated as CASSTRQGAYGYTF.

The genes are TRBV28 and TRBJ2-3; D is ambiguous. This CDR3 is 12 amino acids long. V lost 2 bases, J lost 3 bases, and 3 bases lay in between. Germline CDR1 reads MDHEN; CDR2 reads SYDVKM. CDR3 in DNA: TGTGCCAGCAGTTTAAATACAGATACGCAGTATTTT. As protein: CASSLNTDTQYF.

The chain employs TRBV5-1 and TRBJ1-3, with a tentative D call TRBD1 (6 bases). V gave up 0 bases and J gave up 3 bases, with 13 bases separating them. The CDR3 length is 16 residues. The germline V gene encodes CDR1 SGHRS and CDR2 YFSETQ. The CDR3 loop reads CASSLVSGDLGNTIYF. CDR3 sequence (DNA): TGCGCCAGCAGCTTGGTCTCAGGGGACCTTGGAAACACCATATATTTT.

In its sample, this clone was seen a few times. The genes are TRBV30 and TRBJ1-6, with 12 bases matching TRBD1. This CDR3 has 17 amino acids. CDR1 and CDR2 (germline): GTSNPN, SVGIG (reference sequence). V dropped 2 bases and J dropped 10; count of bases not matched to a gene: 12. The CDR3 DNA sequence: TGTGCCTGGAGTCCCGGGACAGGGGGCCAAAGCTGGTCACCCCTCCACTTT. As protein: CAWSPGTGGQSWSPLHF.

The chain joins TRBV25-1 to TRBJ2-7, with 8 bases matching TRBD1. Per the germline V gene, CDR1 is MGHDK and CDR2 is SYGVNS. The CDR3 runs to 16 residues. J lost 3 bases, V lost 2 bases, and 9 bases had no gene match. CDR3 bases: TGTGCCAGCAGTGAAAAGGTGAGGACAGGGAGCTACGAGCAGTACGTC. This gives the protein CASSEKVRTGSYEQYV.

The chain employs TRBV7-3 and TRBJ2-2, with 7 positions matching TRBD1. Germline V gene lookup returns CDR1 SGHTA and CDR2 FQGTGA. V lost 2 bases and J lost 4; bases outside the gene matches: 4. The CDR3 runs to 15 residues. The CDR3 DNA is TGTGCCAGCAGCTTACGACAGGGAAGCACCGGGGAGCTGTTTTTT. This sequence encodes CASSLRQGSTGELFF.

J is TRBJ2-2 and V is TRBV7-8; TRBD2 agrees at 9 bases. V lost 5 bases and J lost 6; bases outside the gene matches: 13. Germline CDR1 is SGHVS and CDR2 is FQNEAQ. This CDR3 is built from 17 residues. CDR3 sequence (DNA): TGTGCCAGCAGCCCATCAGGGCTAGCGGGATCCCCCGGGGAGCTGTTTTTT. This sequence encodes CASSPSGLAGSPGELFF.